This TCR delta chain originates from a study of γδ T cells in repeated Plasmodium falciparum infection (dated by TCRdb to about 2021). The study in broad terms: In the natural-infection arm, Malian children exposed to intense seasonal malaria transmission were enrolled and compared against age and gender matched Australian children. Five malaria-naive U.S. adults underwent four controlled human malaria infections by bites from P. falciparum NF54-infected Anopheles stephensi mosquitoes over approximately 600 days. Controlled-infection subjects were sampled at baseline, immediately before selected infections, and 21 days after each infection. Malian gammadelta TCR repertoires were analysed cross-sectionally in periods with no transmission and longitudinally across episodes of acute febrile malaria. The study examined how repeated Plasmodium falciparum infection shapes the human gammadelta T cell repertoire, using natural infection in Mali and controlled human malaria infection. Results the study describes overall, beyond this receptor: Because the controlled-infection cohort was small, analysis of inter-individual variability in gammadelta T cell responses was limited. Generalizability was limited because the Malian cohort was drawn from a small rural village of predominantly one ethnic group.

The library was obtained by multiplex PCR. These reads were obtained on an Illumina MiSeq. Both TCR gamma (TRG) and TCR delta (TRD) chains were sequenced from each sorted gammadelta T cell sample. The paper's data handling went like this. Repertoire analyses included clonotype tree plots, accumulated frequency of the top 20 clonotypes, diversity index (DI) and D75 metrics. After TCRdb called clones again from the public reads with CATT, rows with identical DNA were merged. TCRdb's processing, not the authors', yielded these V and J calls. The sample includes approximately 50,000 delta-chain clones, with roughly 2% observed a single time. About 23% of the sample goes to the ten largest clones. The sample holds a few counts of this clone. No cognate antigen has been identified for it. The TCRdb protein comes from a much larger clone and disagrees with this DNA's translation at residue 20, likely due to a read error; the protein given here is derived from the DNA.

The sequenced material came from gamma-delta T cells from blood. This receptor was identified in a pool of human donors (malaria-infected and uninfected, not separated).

The DNA sequence is given as TGTGCCTTTCTTACCCCCGGGCTGACCAACTTCCTACTGAGTACTGGGGTGACCTCCCAACTCATCTTT. It specifies CAFLTPGLTNFLLSTGVTSQLIF. The V gene is TRDV3 and the J gene is TRDJ1, with a weak D call of TRDD2 (8 bases match). TCRdb supplies no J gene; here it was assigned by aligning the nucleotide sequence to germline. The germline V gene (reference sequence) gives CDR1 as TVYSNPD and CDR2 as GDNSRS. The CDR3, cysteine through phenylalanine, is 23 amino acids long. The kept DNA is CDR3 alone, 69 bases in frame from the first base. V is shortened by 2 bases, J by 9 bases, and the region joining them spans 49 bases.